One sample yielded the 27 T cell receptor beta chains listed below, sequenced in a study of graft-versus-host responses after intestinal transplantation. Once graft tissue had been processed, intraepithelial and lamina propria lymphocytes were released. Libraries were prepared by immunoSEQ multiplex PCR; TCRdb keeps only in-frame clonotypes and omits some of them. The top ten clones hold about an eighth of a sample with around 7,800 clones, roughly 80% of them seen once. Sequenced here: ileum tissue, sampled approximately 220 days after intestinal transplant. Source of these receptors: a human patient who received an intestinal transplant, so some T cells may come from the graft donor.

The rearrangement links TRBV2 to TRBJ2-3, with 11 bases aligning to TRBD2. V trimming: 7 bases; J trimming: 2 bases; junction bases outside the gene matches: 8. This CDR3 contains 16 residues. In germline, CDR1 is SNHLY, CDR2 FYNNEI. Written as DNA, the CDR3 is TGTGCCAGCAAGGCTAGCGGGAGGCCCCCCACAGATACGCAGTATTTT. Translation: CASKASGRPPTDTQYF.

This clone was seen a few times. This chain uses TRBV27 with TRBJ2-1; the match to TRBD2 covers 8 bases. The CDR3 has 15 amino acids. Germline lookup yields CDR1 MNHEY and CDR2 SMNVEV (reference sequence). Unmatched junction bases numbered 8, after V lost 4 bases and J lost 6 bases. The CDR3 DNA follows: TGTGCCAGCAGTTCTAGGACTAGCCCTTCCAATGAGCAGTTCTTC. This codes for CASSSRTSPSNEQFF.

The rearrangement joins TRBV19 to TRBJ1-2; 9 nucleotides align to TRBD1. The CDR3 length is 15 residues. V was pared by 6 bases and J by 7 bases, with 12 bases of the junction left unmatched. Germline CDR1 is LNHDA and CDR2 is SQIVND (reference sequence). DNA of the CDR3: TGTGCCAGTAGCCGACCGGGACAGGGTTCGGGTGGCTACACCTTC. It codes for CASSRPGQGSGGYTF.

V gene TRBV19 combines with J gene TRBJ1-2; D is possibly TRBD1 (5 bases). With 1 base removed from V and 0 bases from J, the gap between germline ends came to 12 bases. Germline V CDR1 and CDR2: LNHDA, SQIVND (reference sequence). This CDR3 region has 16 residues. CDR3: CASSIVAGGPNYGYTF. The CDR3 DNA is TGTGCCAGTAGTATAGTCGCCGGGGGACCTAACTATGGCTACACCTTC.

V is TRBV27 and J is TRBJ2-3; tentatively, D is TRBD2 (6 bases). The CDR3 sequence is 17 residues long. Germline values: CDR1 MNHEY, CDR2 SMNVEV (reference sequence). Trimming left V 5 bases short and J 0 bases short, with 18 bases between. The CDR3 nucleotides are TGTGCCAGCAGTATCCCCGGGGGTAGCGCCAGCACAGATACGCAGTATTTT. This codes for CASSIPGGSASTDTQYF.

V usage is TRBV5-1 and J usage is TRBJ2-1; D not resolved. V was trimmed by 1 base and J by 7 bases, leaving 6 bases between them. Per germline, CDR1 SGHRS and CDR2 YFSETQ. The CDR3 is 12 residues long. The CDR3 reads CASSLLRNEQFF. CDR3 coding DNA: TGCGCCAGCAGCTTGCTCCGGAATGAGCAGTTCTTC.

This clone came up a few times. This CDR3 reads CATSRDRSGQETQYF. As DNA, the CDR3 is TGTGCCACCAGCAGAGATAGGTCAGGTCAAGAGACCCAGTACTTC. J is TRBJ2-5 and V is TRBV15, with no clear D. V lost 0 bases, J lost 2 bases, and 10 bases lay in between. CDR3 length: 15 amino acids. Germline-derived CDR1 and CDR2 are LNHNV and YYDKDF (reference sequence).

This chain links TRBV5-8 with TRBJ1-5; D uncertain. This CDR3 spans 12 amino acids. V lost 4 bases and J 7 bases, leaving 9 bases between the germline ends. Germline lookup yields CDR1 SGHTS and CDR2 YDEGEE. The CDR3 loop is CASSQRVQPQHF. CDR3 bases: TGTGCCAGCAGCCAGAGGGTACAGCCCCAGCATTTT.

The CDR3 bases are TGCAGCGTTGCCAGGGGGTCCTACTATGGCTACACCTTC. As protein: CSVARGSYYGYTF. This chain links TRBV29-1 with TRBJ1-2, with 7 bases identical to TRBD1. This CDR3 contains 13 residues. The V gene end was trimmed by 4 bases and the J gene end by 3 bases; junction bases not matched to a gene: 5. CDR1 SQVTM and CDR2 ANQGSEA come from the germline V gene. The variable domain in full, completed from reference TRBV29-1 and TRBJ1-2, reads SAVISQKPSRDICQRGTSLTIQCQVDSQVTMMFWYRQQPGQSLTLIATANQGSEATYESGFVIDKFPISRPNLTFSTLTVSNMSPEDSSIYLCSVARGSYYGYTFGSGTRLTVV.

This chain uses TRBV7-2 with TRBJ2-7; D might be TRBD1 (5 bases). Trimming shortened V by 5 bases and J by 6 bases, and 14 bases separated the two germline ends. CDR1 SGHTA and CDR2 FQGNSA come from the germline V gene. The CDR3 is 13 residues long. CDR3 loop: CASSPQTAFEQYF. The CDR3, as DNA: TGTGCCAGCAGCCCTCAGACAGCTTTCGAGCAGTACTTC.

This chain joins TRBV4-1 and TRBJ2-5; 9 positions agree with TRBD2. Germline V gene data show CDR1 as MGHRA and CDR2 as YSYEKL. The CDR3 is 14 residues long. V dropped 4 bases and J dropped 5; count of bases not matched to a gene: 5. CDR3: CASSPVAGEETQYF. CDR3 in DNA: TGCGCCAGCAGCCCAGTAGCGGGAGAGGAGACCCAGTACTTC.

The V gene is TRBV9, the J gene TRBJ2-1; TRBD2 matches 7 bases. Germline V gene sequence: CDR1 SGDLS, CDR2 YYNGEE. This CDR3 has 13 residues. After removal of 4 bases from V and 9 bases from J, the junction contained 7 bases not matched to a gene. CDR3 in amino acids: CASSPSGGGEQFF. The DNA of the CDR3 is TGTGCCAGCAGCCCCTCTGGGGGGGGTGAGCAGTTCTTC.

The rearrangement uses TRBV7-2 and TRBJ2-1; TRBD2 matches 8 bases. Germline V gene data show CDR1 as SGHTA and CDR2 as FQGNSA. The CDR3 has 12 residues. The V segment lost 1 base and the J segment 10 bases; nucleotides outside the gene matches: 0. CDR3 bases: TGTGCCAGCAGCTTAGGGACTAGCGAGCAGTTCTTC. Translated, it gives CASSLGTSEQFF. The full variable domain, rest sourced from reference TRBV7-2 and TRBJ2-1, is GAGVSQSPSNKVTEKGKDVELRCDPISGHTALYWYRQSLGQGLEFLIYFQGNSAPDKSGLPSDRFSAERTGGSVSTLTIQRTQQEDSAVYLCASSLGTSEQFFGPGTRLTVL.

The chain couples TRBV7-9 to TRBJ2-1; TRBD1 is a possible D gene (6 bases). The V end was cut by 3 bases, the J end by 6 bases, with 15 bases between. CDR3 length: 15 residues. Germline V gene sequence: CDR1 SEHNR, CDR2 FQNEAQ (reference sequence). The CDR3 bases are TGTGCCAGCAGCTTTAGAACAGGGTACCCCAATGAGCAGTTCTTC. The encoded protein is CASSFRTGYPNEQFF.

The gene calls are TRBV7-2 and TRBJ2-1, with D tentatively TRBD2 (6 bases). The germline gives CDR1 SGHTA, CDR2 FQGNSA. Between the trimmed V and J ends, which lost 5 bases and 4 bases, there was a span of 15 bases. The CDR3 is 15 residues long. In DNA form, the CDR3 reads TGTGCCAGCAGCCCAACCATGGCGGGATACAATGAGCAGTTCTTC. Protein product: CASSPTMAGYNEQFF.

Here the CDR3 reads CASSLQGGGNQPQHF. The CDR3 nucleotides read TGTGCCAGCAGCCTCCAGGGGGGAGGCAATCAGCCCCAGCATTTT. The chain uses TRBV5-5 and TRBJ1-5; TRBD1 aligns across 7 bases. The V gene's germline CDR1 is SGHKS and CDR2 YYEKEE (reference sequence). J was trimmed by 2 bases and V by 4 bases; bases with no gene match: 6. The CDR3 runs to 15 residues.

The chain combines TRBV28 with TRBJ1-3; D is uncertain. Trimming pared 2 bases from V and 0 bases from J, leaving 8 bases between. Germline V gene sequence: CDR1 MDHEN, CDR2 SYDVKM. The CDR3 loop spans 15 amino acids. The chain's CDR3 is CASSLKLLSGNTIYF. The CDR3 DNA sequence: TGTGCCAGCAGTTTAAAGCTGCTCTCTGGAAACACCATATATTTT.

The genes are TRBV5-1 and TRBJ2-1; perhaps TRBD2 as D (6 bases). Germline V gives CDR1 SGHRS, CDR2 YFSETQ. There are 16 residues in the CDR3. Trimming removed 1 base from V and 4 bases from J, with 15 bases in between. The CDR3 DNA reads as TGCGCCAGCAGCTTGCTTTCTAGCGCAGCTTACAATGAGCAGTTCTTC. Protein product: CASSLLSSAAYNEQFF. The whole variable domain, remainder taken from reference TRBV5-1 and TRBJ2-1, is KAGVTQTPRYLIKTRGQQVTLSCSPISGHRSVSWYQQTPGQGLQFLFEYFSETQRNKGNFPGRFSGRQFSNSRSEMNVSTLELGDSALYLCASSLLSSAAYNEQFFGPGTRLTVL.

The chain combines TRBV30 with TRBJ1-1, with D perhaps matching TRBD1 (6 bases). The CDR3 is 12 amino acids. Germline V lookup: CDR1 GTSNPN, CDR2 SVGIG (reference sequence). The germline V and J ends were trimmed by 4 bases and 4 bases, with 10 bases remaining between them. The CDR3 spells CAWTRTATEAFF. CDR3 sequence (DNA): TGTGCCTGGACGAGGACAGCCACTGAAGCTTTCTTT.

The CDR3 loop is CASSEQGSIQYF. Written as DNA, the CDR3 is TGTGCCAGCAGTGAACAGGGCAGCATTCAGTACTTC. This chain joins TRBV27 and TRBJ2-4; a weak D match, TRBD1 (6 bases). This CDR3 region has 12 residues. From germline, CDR1 is MNHEY and CDR2 SMNVEV (reference sequence). V was pared by 5 bases and J by 9 bases, with 11 bases between.

The chain uses TRBV7-2 and TRBJ1-2; D gene uncertain. CDR3 size: 15 residues. The germline V and J ends were trimmed by 0 bases and 4 bases, with 12 bases remaining between them. Germline V gene data show CDR1 as SGHTA and CDR2 as FQGNSA. The CDR3 DNA reads TGTGCCAGCAGCTTAGCCCATGGAGGCCCCTATGGCTACACCTTC. Its translation: CASSLAHGGPYGYTF.

V gene TRBV6-1 combines with J gene TRBJ2-1; 8 bases fit TRBD1. The CDR3 extends over 14 amino acids. The germline V gene has CDR1 MNHNS and CDR2 SASEGT. The junction had 4 bases not matched to a gene; V was cut back by 6 bases and J by 3 bases. The CDR3 region is CASRGDRSYNEQFF. The CDR3 DNA follows: TGTGCCAGCAGGGGGGACAGGAGCTACAATGAGCAGTTCTTC.

By share, this clone counts as medium-sized. The chain is built from TRBV19 and TRBJ2-3, with 9 bases identical to TRBD2. The germline V gene encodes CDR1 LNHDA and CDR2 SQIVND (reference sequence). The CDR3 is 15 amino acids. The trim removed 2 bases at V and 5 bases at J, leaving 5 bases unmatched. The CDR3 region is CASSIPAGGRDTQYF. The CDR3 bases are TGTGCCAGTAGTATACCTGCGGGGGGGCGAGATACGCAGTATTTT. Variable domain in full (rest from reference TRBV19 and TRBJ2-3): DGGITQSPKYLFRKEGQNVTLSCEQNLNHDAMYWYRQDPGQGLRLIYYSQIVNDFQKGDIAEGYSVSREKKESFPLTVTSAQKNPTAFYLCASSIPAGGRDTQYFGPGTRLTVL.

The chain joins TRBV28 to TRBJ1-4; TRBD1 is a possible D gene (5 bases). The CDR3 sequence is 16 residues long. The germline V and J ends were trimmed by 5 bases and 0 bases, with 13 bases remaining between them. Germline V gives CDR1 MDHEN, CDR2 SYDVKM. CDR3 sequence reads: CASSDKQDPTNEKLFF. CDR3 DNA sequence: TGTGCCAGCAGTGACAAACAGGACCCAACTAATGAAAAACTGTTTTTT.

The rearrangement links TRBV5-3 to TRBJ2-3; 7 nucleotides align to TRBD1. TRBV5-3 is assigned to the ORF class and has an uncertain function. Trimming removed 5 bases from V and 4 bases from J; junction bases left unmatched: 4. This CDR3 comprises 13 residues. The CDR3 nucleotides are TGTGCCAGAAGAAACAGGGGACCAGATACGCAGTATTTT. It is translated as CARRNRGPDTQYF.

For the CDR3, the DNA is TGCAGCGTTGTTCAGGGTTCGGGTGGCTACACCTTC. The encoded protein is CSVVQGSGGYTF. The V and J genes are TRBV29-1 and TRBJ1-2; the D gene is possibly TRBD1 (5 bases). V lost 4 bases and J lost 7, with 13 bases in between. The CDR3 sequence is 12 residues long. Germline V lookup: CDR1 SQVTM, CDR2 ANQGSEA.

This clone was seen a few times. V and J are TRBV5-4 and TRBJ2-1, with 7 nucleotides matching TRBD2. Germline-derived CDR1 and CDR2 are SGHNT and YYREEE (reference sequence). The CDR3 runs to 16 residues. V gave up 4 bases and J gave up 6 bases; unmatched junction bases: 13. The CDR3 is CASSPLVLAEGNEQFF. The DNA for the CDR3 is TGTGCCAGCAGCCCATTGGTCCTAGCGGAAGGCAATGAGCAGTTCTTC.